The 17 T cell receptor beta chains presented below share a single source sample, sequenced in a study of shared clonotypes between healthy human individuals. Profiling relied on immunoSEQ multiplex PCR, and the TCRdb table lists in-frame clones only, not all of them. The sample lists 2 million or so clones, 85% to 95% occurring once. Sequencing input: naive CD4+ T cells sorted from blood. Noted subset: CD45RA+ positively selected. The source of these receptors is a young man in good health.

The V call is TRBV6-5, the J call TRBJ2-7; TRBD1 aligns across 10 bases. V gave up 4 bases and J gave up 5 bases; unmatched junction bases: 8. The CDR3 spans 15 residues. Germline CDR1 and CDR2: MNHEY and SVGAGI. The CDR3 sequence: CASSSLTGGDDEQYF. As DNA, the CDR3 is TGTGCCAGCAGTTCGCTGACAGGGGGCGACGACGAGCAGTACTTC.

The chain couples TRBV7-3 to TRBJ2-3; D not certain. The CDR3 is 13 residues long. Trimming stripped 2 bases from V and 5 bases from J, with 8 bases between. CDR1 and CDR2 from the germline V gene are SGHTA and FQGTGA. The CDR3 coding sequence is TGTGCCAGCAGCTTAGCTAGGGAAGATACGCAGTATTTT. Encoded protein: CASSLAREDTQYF.

The chain has TRBV5-1 and TRBJ1-2; maybe TRBD1 (5 bases). Germline CDR1 reads SGHRS; CDR2 reads YFSETQ. The CDR3 is 18 amino acids. Trimming cost V 2 bases and J 0 bases, with 20 bases left between them. The CDR3 DNA sequence: TGCGCCAGCAGCTTTCGTCGGGACGGATCCCGCGCTAACTATGGCTACACCTTC. It specifies CASSFRRDGSRANYGYTF.

The rearrangement uses TRBV28 and TRBJ2-5, with 7 positions matching TRBD1. This CDR3 has 14 residues. Trimming at V came to 5 bases and at J to 4 bases, leaving 7 bases not matched to a gene. Germline V gives CDR1 MDHEN, CDR2 SYDVKM. The CDR3 loop reads CASSPTGAIETQYF. For the CDR3, the DNA is TGTGCCAGCAGTCCCACAGGGGCAATAGAGACCCAGTACTTC.

Only one count was recorded for this clone. This chain connects TRBV27 to TRBJ1-1, with a possible D match to TRBD1 (6 bases). The CDR3 totals 14 residues. Per germline, CDR1 MNHEY and CDR2 SMNVEV (reference sequence). V lost 5 bases to trimming and J lost 3 bases, with 13 bases between them. The CDR3 protein is CASSQQGGYTEAFF. As DNA, the CDR3 is TGTGCCAGCAGTCAACAGGGTGGTTACACTGAAGCTTTCTTT.

The chain combines TRBV7-9 with TRBJ1-3, with D possibly being TRBD1 (6 bases). Trimming pared 5 bases from V and 4 bases from J, leaving 18 bases between. Germline-derived CDR1 and CDR2 are SEHNR and FQNEAQ (reference sequence). The CDR3 spans 16 residues. The CDR3 loop reads CASSAGQLTVGNTIYF. DNA of the CDR3: TGTGCCAGCAGCGCGGGACAACTCACTGTCGGAAACACCATATATTTT.

This chain uses TRBV28 with TRBJ2-5; D uncertain. The CDR3 extends over 12 amino acids. V was clipped by 4 bases and J by 7 bases, with 10 bases between them. Germline V gene lookup returns CDR1 MDHEN and CDR2 SYDVKM. CDR3 protein: CASSSPGLTQYF. CDR3 in DNA: TGTGCCAGCAGTTCCCCGGGTTTGACCCAGTACTTC.

This clone appeared once. The same CDR3 is also encoded by other DNA sequences in this sample. The V and J genes are TRBV6-5 and TRBJ2-7; D remains unclear. The germline V and J ends were trimmed by 4 bases and 2 bases, with 6 bases remaining between them. Germline lookup yields CDR1 MNHEY and CDR2 SVGAGI. The CDR3 runs to 12 residues. The CDR3 bases are TGTGCCAGCAGTTCCAGAACCTACGAGCAGTACTTC. This codes for CASSSRTYEQYF.

The chain is built from TRBV10-2 and TRBJ2-7; TRBD1 aligns across 8 bases. Losses at the gene ends were 4 bases for V and 2 bases for J; bases not matched to a gene: 7. The CDR3 contains 15 residues. Germline V gene lookup returns CDR1 WSHSY and CDR2 SAAADI. The CDR3 is CASSAGGSTTYEQYF. DNA of the CDR3: TGCGCCAGCAGTGCAGGGGGCTCCACGACCTACGAGCAGTACTTC.

The chain joins TRBV19 to TRBJ1-5; perhaps TRBD1 as D (5 bases). Looked up from germline, CDR1 is LNHDA and CDR2 is SQIVND (reference sequence). V was trimmed by 1 base and J by 6 bases, leaving 13 bases between them. CDR3 length: 15 amino acids. CDR3 nucleotides: TGTGCCAGTAGTATAGCTTCGCCGGGGGTTCAGCCCCAGCATTTT. Translating gives CASSIASPGVQPQHF. The variable domain in full, with the rest retrieved from reference TRBV19 and TRBJ1-5, is DGGITQSPKYLFRKEGQNVTLSCEQNLNHDAMYWYRQDPGQGLRLIYYSQIVNDFQKGDIAEGYSVSREKKESFPLTVTSAQKNPTAFYLCASSIASPGVQPQHFGDGTRLSIL.

The rearrangement links TRBV18 to TRBJ2-3; D assignment may be TRBD1 or TRBD2 (5 bases each). This CDR3 is built from 15 residues. V was cut by 2 bases and J by 2 bases, with 11 bases left in between. CDR1 KGHSH and CDR2 LQKENI come from the germline V gene. CDR3 sequence (DNA): TGTGCCAGCTCACCAACCCCGGGACCCACAGATACGCAGTATTTT. Translating gives CASSPTPGPTDTQYF.

This chain joins TRBV5-1 and TRBJ2-7; TRBD2 is a possible D gene (5 bases). V was trimmed by 5 bases and J by 3 bases, leaving 15 bases between them. The CDR3 totals 14 residues. Germline CDR1 is SGHRS and CDR2 is YFSETQ. The CDR3 region has the DNA TGCGCCAGCAGAAGGACGGCCGGGGTCTACGAGCAGTACTTC. Amino acid sequence: CASRRTAGVYEQYF.

V is TRBV2 and J is TRBJ1-6; no firm D call. Trimming took 8 bases from V and 8 from J, leaving 13 bases between them. The CDR3 has 13 residues. Germline CDR1 and CDR2: SNHLY and FYNNEI. The CDR3 sequence: CASGTVPDSPLHF. In DNA form, the CDR3 reads TGTGCCAGCGGAACAGTTCCGGATTCACCCCTCCACTTT.

The sample holds one count of this clone. The chain combines TRBV19 with TRBJ1-2; D remains ambiguous. CDR3 length equals 12 residues. CDR1 LNHDA and CDR2 SQIVND come from the germline V gene (reference sequence). V lost 7 bases and J 8 bases, leaving 14 bases between the germline ends. In DNA form, the CDR3 reads TGTGCCAGTACGGTGGGTGGTGGAGGCTACACCTTC. It codes for CASTVGGGGYTF.

V gene TRBV6-1 combines with J gene TRBJ2-4; D gene ambiguous. Per germline, CDR1 MNHNS and CDR2 SASEGT. V lost 6 bases and J 4 bases, leaving 10 bases between the germline ends. This CDR3 contains 13 residues. CDR3 sequence reads: CASRTSLKNIQYF. The CDR3 nucleotides read TGTGCCAGCAGAACCTCTTTAAAAAACATTCAGTACTTC.

The V call is TRBV2, the J call TRBJ1-6; 7 nucleotides line up with TRBD1. The ends lost 9 bases at V and 8 bases at J; junction bases unmatched: 7. CDR3 size: 13 residues. From germline, CDR1 is SNHLY and CDR2 FYNNEI. The chain's CDR3 is CARNRGGDSPLHF. CDR3 coding DNA: TGTGCCAGGAACAGGGGCGGGGATTCACCCCTCCACTTT. The full variable domain, in which reference TRBV2 and TRBJ1-6 provide the parts outside the CDR3, is EPEVTQTPSHQVTQMGQEVILRCVPISNHLYFYWYRQILGQKVEFLVSFYNNEISEKSEIFDDQFSVERPDGSNFTLKIRSTKLEDSAMYFCARNRGGDSPLHFGNGTRLTVT.

With regard to this clone: This could be a read error, since a much larger clone is one nucleotide away. V is TRBV5-4 and J is TRBJ2-7; D may be TRBD1 or TRBD2 (6 bases each). The CDR3 runs to 14 residues. With 0 bases removed from V and 2 bases from J, the gap between germline ends came to 9 bases. Germline assignment: CDR1 SGHNT and CDR2 YYREEE (reference sequence). CDR3 bases: TGTGCCAGCAGCTTGGAGGGGGGAACCTACGAGCAGTACTTC. Translation: CASSLEGGTYEQYF. Complete variable domain (other parts from reference TRBV5-4 and TRBJ2-7): ETGVTQSPTHLIKTRGQQVTLRCSSQSGHNTVSWYQQALGQGPQFIFQYYREEENGRGNFPPRFSGLQFPNYSSELNVNALELDDSALYLCASSLEGGTYEQYFGPGTRLTVT.